These 8 T cell receptor beta chains came from one sample sequenced in a study of T cell responses to AZD1222 COVID-19 vaccine. Sequencing was performed with immunoSEQ multiplex PCR; in TCRdb, only in-frame clones are kept and a portion is missing. The sample consists of under 130,000 clones, 92% of them appearing once. The source material was peripheral blood, sampled on day 0 of AZD1222 vaccination. The receptor set was obtained from an adult in good health.

The V gene is TRBV19, the J gene TRBJ1-5, with TRBD1 matching over 11 bases. V was pared by 3 bases and J by 6 bases, with 4 bases of the junction left unmatched. Germline V gene data show CDR1 as LNHDA and CDR2 as SQIVND (reference sequence). This CDR3 has 15 amino acids. The CDR3 sequence: CASSIWGQGVQPQHF. DNA for the CDR3: TGTGCCAGTAGTATTTGGGGACAGGGGGTTCAGCCCCAGCATTTT.

The CDR3 nucleotides are TGTGCCAGCAGTGACCGGACAACCCACCCTCAAGAGACCCAGTACTTC. Translated, it gives CASSDRTTHPQETQYF. The chain employs TRBV2 and TRBJ2-5, with D perhaps TRBD1 (5 bases). In germline, CDR1 is SNHLY, CDR2 FYNNEI. The CDR3 covers 16 residues. V gave up 3 bases and J gave up 2 bases, with 16 bases separating them.

The chain combines TRBV6-6 with TRBJ1-1; possible D gene TRBD1, 5 bases. The V and J ends lost 3 bases and 4 bases respectively, with 9 bases between them. Germline loops: CDR1 MNHNY, CDR2 SVGAGI (reference sequence). CDR3 length equals 13 residues. The CDR3 DNA reads as TGTGCCAGCAGTTATACGGGGCCCACTGAAGCTTTCTTT. Amino acids: CASSYTGPTEAFF.

CDR3: CASSLLWYNEQFF. CDR3 coding DNA: TGTGCCAGCAGCCTACTGTGGTACAATGAGCAGTTCTTC. This sequence joins TRBV7-3 and TRBJ2-1; D is undetermined. Trimming removed 5 bases from V and 4 bases from J, with 9 bases in between. The CDR3 is made up of 13 amino acids. Germline lookup yields CDR1 SGHTA and CDR2 FQGTGA.

This rearrangement joins TRBV6-2 or TRBV6-3 to TRBJ1-3; D perhaps matches TRBD1 (6 bases). The CDR3 extends over 14 amino acids. The V end was cut by 5 bases, the J end by 4 bases, with 12 bases between. Looked up from germline, CDR1 is MNHEY and CDR2 is SVGEGT. CDR3 coding DNA: TGTGCCAGCAGTCTACAGGGACCCGGAAACACCATATATTTT. Protein: CASSLQGPGNTIYF.

The chain has TRBV7-2 and TRBJ1-1, with D possibly being TRBD1 (6 bases). Germline V gene data show CDR1 as SGHTA and CDR2 as FQGNSA. This CDR3 is 14 amino acids long. The chain's CDR3 is CAIGGGRPVTEAFF. The CDR3 bases are TGTGCTATCGGAGGGGGGCGCCCCGTCACTGAAGCTTTCTTT.

V gene TRBV11-2 combines with J gene TRBJ1-1; no firm D call. Per germline, CDR1 SGHAT and CDR2 FQNNGV. With 5 bases removed from V and 0 bases from J, the gap between germline ends came to 19 bases. This CDR3 is 17 amino acids long. CDR3 bases: TGTGCCAGCAGCCCGAATATCCTGGACGGAATGAACACTGAAGCTTTCTTT. Amino acid sequence: CASSPNILDGMNTEAFF.

In nucleotides, the CDR3 is TGTGCCAGCAGCCAAGCGGGGGCAACCAACACCATATATTTT. It codes for CASSQAGATNTIYF. The chain couples TRBV3-1 (or the pseudogene TRBV3-2) to TRBJ1-3; perhaps TRBD1 as D (6 bases). Trimming shortened V by 1 base and J by 7 bases, and 11 bases separated the two germline ends. This CDR3 is built from 14 residues. Germline V gene lookup returns CDR1 LGHDT and CDR2 YNNKEL (reference sequence).